These T cell receptor beta chains were read from a single sample in a study of T cell repertoires in cytomegalovirus infection. No antigens are known for them. TCRdb re-called the reads with MiXCR, one entry per CDR3 protein. The table shows roughly 700,000 distinct CDR3 sequences, with about 30% occurring only once. Sample: cultured PBMCs, taken from culture after CMV antigen stimulation. The receptors were gathered from a human donor in good health (CMV status not recorded). Some clones in this sample may be carry-over from other donors' samples. Both conserved end residues are part of each CDR3. A D gene is named only where the DNA matches it firmly. Size is stated for part of the rows, as once, few or many counts, or as a class when the clone is expanded.

v_gene	abundance	d_gene	j_gene	CDR3nt	CDR3aa
TRBV7-8	many	-	TRBJ1-3	TGTGCCAGCAGCTTAAATTCGTACAGCAGCTTCCTATATTTT	CASSLNSYSSFLYF
TRBV14	few	-	TRBJ2-1	TGTGCCAGCAGCCAAGCAGGGAATCCCTCCTACAATGAGCAGTTCTTC	CASSQAGNPSYNEQFF
TRBV12-3/TRBV12-4	few	-	TRBJ1-1	TGTGCCAGCAGTGGAATAGAAGAAGCTTTCTTT	CASSGIEEAFF
TRBV7-2	many	-	TRBJ1-2	TGTGCCAGCAGCTCCTCCCGTGAGGGCTTGGGTGGCTACACCTTC	CASSSSREGLGGYTF
TRBV20-1	-	-	TRBJ1-4	TGCAGTGCTAGAGACGGCCGAGGGTTCGACGGTAAACTGTTTTTT	CSARDGRGFDGKLFF
TRBV10-3	-	-	TRBJ2-1	TGTGCCATTAGTCTTAAGGATGAGCAGTTCTTC	CAISLKDEQFF
TRBV7-2	-	-	TRBJ1-1	TGTGCCAGCAGCTTAGCGCTAATTGGGGTCGGTGAAGCTTTCTTT	CASSLALIGVGEAFF
TRBV7-2	few	-	TRBJ2-4	TGTGCCAGCAGCCCCTCGAGAACAGGCAATGACATTCAGTACTTC	CASSPSRTGNDIQYF
TRBV19	few	TRBD2	TRBJ2-2	TGTGCCAGTAGTAGAGGTTCTAGCGGGACCGGGGAGCTGTTTTTT	CASSRGSSGTGELFF
TRBV18	few	-	TRBJ2-3	TGTGCCAGCTCACCGTCAACTGGCACAGATACGCAGTATTTT	CASSPSTGTDTQYF
TRBV5-1	few	-	TRBJ1-1	TGCGCCAGCAGCTTACCCTCGGCGGACAGTACTGAAGCTTTCTTT	CASSLPSADSTEAFF
TRBV19	few	-	TRBJ1-5	TGTGCCACCAACGGTTATAGCAATCAGCCCCAGCATTTT	CATNGYSNQPQHF
TRBV19	few	TRBD1	TRBJ2-3	TGTGCCAGTAGTGAACAGGGGGCACCCTCAGATACGCAGTATTTT	CASSEQGAPSDTQYF
TRBV7-8	many	-	TRBJ2-4	TGTGCCAGCAGCTTCGGACCCCGGGCAGGGTCGGGAAACATTCAGTACTTC	CASSFGPRAGSGNIQYF
TRBV7-2	many	-	TRBJ1-1	TGTGCCAGCTTCGGCGGGGCCAGGACTGAAGCTTTCTTT	CASFGGARTEAFF